The present entry profiles one T cell receptor beta chain with its context. The sample is drawn from a study of OX40 agonist ivuxolimab in advanced cancers. Across the whole study: The patients' treatment was ivuxolimab, an agonistic anti-OX40 (CD134) antibody.

TCRdb keeps only in-frame clones here, not all; method: immunoSEQ multiplex PCR. The table includes around 56,000 clones, 65% to 90% detected once. The V and J ends lost 1 base and 3 bases respectively, with 15 bases between them. The CDR3 has 15 residues. The germline CDR1 and CDR2 sequences are GTSNPN and SVGIG (reference sequence). Specimen: CD4+ or CD8+ T cells sorted from blood, collected in a trial of the OX40 agonist ivuxolimab. This receptor was identified in an adult with an advanced solid tumor such as melanoma, head and neck, liver or kidney cancer. The V call is TRBV30, the J call TRBJ1-2; no clear D. CDR3: CAWSAGTRTYYGYTF. CDR3 nucleotides: TGTGCCTGGAGTGCAGGAACAAGAACATACTATGGCTACACCTTC.